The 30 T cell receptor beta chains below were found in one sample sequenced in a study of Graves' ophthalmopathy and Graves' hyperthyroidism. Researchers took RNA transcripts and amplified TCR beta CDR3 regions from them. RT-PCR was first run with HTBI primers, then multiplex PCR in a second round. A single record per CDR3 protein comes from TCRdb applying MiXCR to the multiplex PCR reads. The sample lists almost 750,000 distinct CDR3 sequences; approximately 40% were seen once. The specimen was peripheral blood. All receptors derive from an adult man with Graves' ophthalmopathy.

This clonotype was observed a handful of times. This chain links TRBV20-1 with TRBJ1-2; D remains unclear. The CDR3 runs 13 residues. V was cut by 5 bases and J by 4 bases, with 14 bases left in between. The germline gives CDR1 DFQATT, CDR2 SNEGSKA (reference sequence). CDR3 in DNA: TGCAGTGCTCCAGAGGGAGGGATCTATGGCTACACCTTC. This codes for CSAPEGGIYGYTF.

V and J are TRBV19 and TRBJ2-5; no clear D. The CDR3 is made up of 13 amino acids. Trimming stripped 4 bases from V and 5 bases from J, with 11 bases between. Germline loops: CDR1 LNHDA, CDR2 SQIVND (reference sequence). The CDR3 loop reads CASSNAASETQYF. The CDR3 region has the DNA TGTGCCAGTAGTAACGCGGCGAGTGAGACCCAGTACTTC.

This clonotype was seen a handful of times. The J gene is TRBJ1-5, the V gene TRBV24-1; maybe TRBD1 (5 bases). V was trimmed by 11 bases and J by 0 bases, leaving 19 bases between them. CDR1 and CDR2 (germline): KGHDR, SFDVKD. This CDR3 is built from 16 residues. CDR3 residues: CASTIRGRISNQPQHF. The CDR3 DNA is TGTGCCAGCACTATTCGGGGACGCATTAGCAATCAGCCCCAGCATTTT.

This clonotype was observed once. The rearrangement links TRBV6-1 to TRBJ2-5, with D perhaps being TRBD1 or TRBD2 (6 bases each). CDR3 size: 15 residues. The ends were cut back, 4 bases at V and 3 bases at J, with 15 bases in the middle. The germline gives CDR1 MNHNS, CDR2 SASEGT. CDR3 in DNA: TGTGCCAGCAGTGGTCATTTCGGGGGCGAAGAGACCCAGTACTTC. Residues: CASSGHFGGEETQYF.

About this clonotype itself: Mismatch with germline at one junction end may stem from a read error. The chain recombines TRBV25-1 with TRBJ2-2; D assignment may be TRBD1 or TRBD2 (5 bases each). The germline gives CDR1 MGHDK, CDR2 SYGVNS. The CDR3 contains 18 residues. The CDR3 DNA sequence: TGCGCCAGCAGCCATACAACTCCCGGGACGCCGAACACCGGGGAGCTGTTTTTT. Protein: CASSHTTPGTPNTGELFF.

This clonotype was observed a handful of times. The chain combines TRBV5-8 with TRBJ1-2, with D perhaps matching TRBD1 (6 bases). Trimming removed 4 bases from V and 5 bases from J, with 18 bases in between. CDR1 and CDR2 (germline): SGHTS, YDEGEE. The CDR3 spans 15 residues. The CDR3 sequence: CASSPGPGQLYGYTF. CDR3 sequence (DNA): TGTGCCAGCAGCCCCGGGCCGGGACAATTATATGGCTACACCTTC.

CDR3 bases: TGTGCCAGCTCACCCCAATCCTTGGGAGCGTGGAACACTGAAGCTTTCTTT. Translation: CASSPQSLGAWNTEAFF. The chain uses TRBV2 and TRBJ1-1, with no clear D. Trimming took off 8 bases at V and 1 base at J, with 23 bases between the two ends. This CDR3 comprises 17 residues. Looked up from germline, CDR1 is SNHLY and CDR2 is FYNNEI. The full variable domain, its missing parts supplied by reference TRBV2 and TRBJ1-1, is EPEVTQTPSHQVTQMGQEVILRCVPISNHLYFYWYRQILGQKVEFLVSFYNNEISEKSEIFDDQFSVERPDGSNFTLKIRSTKLEDSAMYFCASSPQSLGAWNTEAFFGQGTRLTVV.

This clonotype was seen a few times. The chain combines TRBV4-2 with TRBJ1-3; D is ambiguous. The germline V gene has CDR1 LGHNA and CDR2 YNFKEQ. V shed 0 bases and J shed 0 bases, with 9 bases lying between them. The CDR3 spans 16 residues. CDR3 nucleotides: TGTGCCAGCAGCCAAGATCGGCGGTACTCTGGAAACACCATATATTTT. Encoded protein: CASSQDRRYSGNTIYF.

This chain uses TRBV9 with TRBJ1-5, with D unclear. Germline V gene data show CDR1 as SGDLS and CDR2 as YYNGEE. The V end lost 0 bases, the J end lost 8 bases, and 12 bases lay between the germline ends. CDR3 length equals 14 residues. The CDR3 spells CASSVEGSREPQHF. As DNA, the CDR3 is TGTGCCAGCAGCGTAGAAGGGTCTAGAGAGCCCCAGCATTTT.

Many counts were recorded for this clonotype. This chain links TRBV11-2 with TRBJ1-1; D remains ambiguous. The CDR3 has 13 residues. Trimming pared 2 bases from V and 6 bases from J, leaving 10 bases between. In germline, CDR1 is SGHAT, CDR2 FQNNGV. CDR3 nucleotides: TGTGCCAGCAGCTTAAAACTTCGGGCTGAAGCTTTCTTT. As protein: CASSLKLRAEAFF.

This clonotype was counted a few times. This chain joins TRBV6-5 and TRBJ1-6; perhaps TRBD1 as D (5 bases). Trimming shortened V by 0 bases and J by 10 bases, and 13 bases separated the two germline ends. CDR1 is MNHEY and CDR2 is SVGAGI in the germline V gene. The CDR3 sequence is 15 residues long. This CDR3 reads CASSYSAGWESPLHF. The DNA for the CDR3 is TGTGCCAGCAGTTACTCAGCAGGGTGGGAATCACCCCTCCACTTT.

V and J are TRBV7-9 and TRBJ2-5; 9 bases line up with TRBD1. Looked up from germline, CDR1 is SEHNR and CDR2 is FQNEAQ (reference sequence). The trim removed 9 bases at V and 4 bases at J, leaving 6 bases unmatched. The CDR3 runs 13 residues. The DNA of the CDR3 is TGTGCCAGGCGGGACAGGGAGGGAGAGACCCAGTACTTC. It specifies CARRDREGETQYF.

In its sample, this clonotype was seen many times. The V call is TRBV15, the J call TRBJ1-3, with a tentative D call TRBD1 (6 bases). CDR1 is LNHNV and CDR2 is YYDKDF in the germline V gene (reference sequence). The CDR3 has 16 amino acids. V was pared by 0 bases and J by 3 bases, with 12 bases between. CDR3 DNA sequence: TGTGCCACCAGCAGAGATTGGGGGGCGAATGGAAACACCATATATTTT. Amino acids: CATSRDWGANGNTIYF.

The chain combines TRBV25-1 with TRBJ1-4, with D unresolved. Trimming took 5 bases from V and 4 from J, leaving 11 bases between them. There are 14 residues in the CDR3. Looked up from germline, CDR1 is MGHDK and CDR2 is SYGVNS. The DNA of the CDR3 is TGTGCCAGCAGTTTACCCGGGATTAATGAAAAACTGTTTTTT. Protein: CASSLPGINEKLFF.

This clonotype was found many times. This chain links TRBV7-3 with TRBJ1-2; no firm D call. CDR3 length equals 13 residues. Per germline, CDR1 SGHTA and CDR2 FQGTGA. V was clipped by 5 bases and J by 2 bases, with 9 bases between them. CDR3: CASSRDTNYGYTF. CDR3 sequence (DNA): TGTGCCAGCAGCCGAGACACGAACTATGGCTACACCTTC.

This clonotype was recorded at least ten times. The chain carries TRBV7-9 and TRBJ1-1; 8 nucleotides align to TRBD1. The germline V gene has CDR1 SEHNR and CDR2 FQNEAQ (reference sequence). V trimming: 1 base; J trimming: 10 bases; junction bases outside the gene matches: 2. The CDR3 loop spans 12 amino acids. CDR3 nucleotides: TGTGCCAGCAGCTTAGGCGACAGGGGAGCTTTCTTT. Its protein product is CASSLGDRGAFF.

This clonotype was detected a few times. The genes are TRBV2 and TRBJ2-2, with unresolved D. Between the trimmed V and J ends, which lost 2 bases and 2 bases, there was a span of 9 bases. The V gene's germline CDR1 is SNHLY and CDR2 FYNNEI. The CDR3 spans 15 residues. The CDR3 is CASSERQANTGELFF. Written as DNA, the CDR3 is TGTGCCAGCAGTGAACGTCAGGCAAACACCGGGGAGCTGTTTTTT. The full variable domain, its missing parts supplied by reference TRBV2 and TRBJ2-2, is EPEVTQTPSHQVTQMGQEVILRCVPISNHLYFYWYRQILGQKVEFLVSFYNNEISEKSEIFDDQFSVERPDGSNFTLKIRSTKLEDSAMYFCASSERQANTGELFFGEGSRLTVL.

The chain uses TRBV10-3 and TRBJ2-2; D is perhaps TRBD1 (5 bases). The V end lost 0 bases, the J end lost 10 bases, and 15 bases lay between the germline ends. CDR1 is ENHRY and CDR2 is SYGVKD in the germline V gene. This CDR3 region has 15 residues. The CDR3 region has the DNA TGTGCCATCAGTGAGTCGAACGCCAGGGCCGTGGAGCTGTTTTTT. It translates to CAISESNARAVELFF.

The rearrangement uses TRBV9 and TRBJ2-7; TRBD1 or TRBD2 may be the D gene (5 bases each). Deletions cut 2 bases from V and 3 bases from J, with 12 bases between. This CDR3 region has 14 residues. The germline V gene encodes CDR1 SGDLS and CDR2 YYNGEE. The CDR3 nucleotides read TGTGCCAGCAGCGTGGGGCGAGGACTCTACGAGCAGTACTTC. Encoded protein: CASSVGRGLYEQYF.

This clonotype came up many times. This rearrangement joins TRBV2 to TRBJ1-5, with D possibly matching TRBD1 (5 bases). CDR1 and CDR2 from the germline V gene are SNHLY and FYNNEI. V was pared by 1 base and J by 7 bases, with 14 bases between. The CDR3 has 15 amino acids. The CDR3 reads CASSEVSGHQQPQHF. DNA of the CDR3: TGTGCCAGCAGTGAAGTCTCAGGGCACCAACAGCCCCAGCATTTT.

The CDR3 loop is CSSAGTVSGNTIYF. CDR3 in DNA: TGCAGCTCGGCCGGGACCGTCTCTGGAAACACCATATATTTT. The genes are TRBV29-1 and TRBJ1-3; a weak D match, TRBD1 (5 bases). This CDR3 contains 14 residues. With 8 bases removed from V and 0 bases from J, the gap between germline ends came to 14 bases. The germline gives CDR1 SQVTM, CDR2 ANQGSEA.

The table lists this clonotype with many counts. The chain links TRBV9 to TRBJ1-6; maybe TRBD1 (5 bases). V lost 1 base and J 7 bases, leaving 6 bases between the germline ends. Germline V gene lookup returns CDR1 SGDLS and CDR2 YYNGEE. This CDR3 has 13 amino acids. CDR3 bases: TGTGCCAGCAGCGTATCAGGGAATTCACCCCTCCACTTT. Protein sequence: CASSVSGNSPLHF.

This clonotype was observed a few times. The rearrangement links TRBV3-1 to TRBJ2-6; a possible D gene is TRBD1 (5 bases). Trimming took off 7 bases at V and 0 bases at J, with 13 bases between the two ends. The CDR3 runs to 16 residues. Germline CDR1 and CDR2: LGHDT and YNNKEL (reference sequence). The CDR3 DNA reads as TGTGCCAGCAACAGCGACAGAAGCTCTGGGGCCAACGTCCTGACTTTC. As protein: CASNSDRSSGANVLTF.

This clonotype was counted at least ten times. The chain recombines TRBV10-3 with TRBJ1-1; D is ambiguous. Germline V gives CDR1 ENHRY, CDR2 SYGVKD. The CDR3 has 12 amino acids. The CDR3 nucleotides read TGTTCAACAGTCGGGGTGGACACTGAAGCTTTCTTT. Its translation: CSTVGVDTEAFF.

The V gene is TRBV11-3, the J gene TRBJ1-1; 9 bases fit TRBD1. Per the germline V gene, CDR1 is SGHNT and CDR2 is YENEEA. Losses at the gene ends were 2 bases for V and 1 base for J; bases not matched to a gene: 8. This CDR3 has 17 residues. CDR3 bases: TGTGCCAGCAGCTTATCTGTCGGGACAGGGAGGAACACTGAAGCTTTCTTT. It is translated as CASSLSVGTGRNTEAFF.

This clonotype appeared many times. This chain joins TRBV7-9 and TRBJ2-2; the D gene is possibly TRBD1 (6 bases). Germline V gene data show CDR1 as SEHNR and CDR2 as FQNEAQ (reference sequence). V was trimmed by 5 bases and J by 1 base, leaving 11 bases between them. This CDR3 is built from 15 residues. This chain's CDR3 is CASSQGQVNTGELFF. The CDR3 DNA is TGTGCCAGCAGCCAGGGGCAGGTGAACACCGGGGAGCTGTTTTTT. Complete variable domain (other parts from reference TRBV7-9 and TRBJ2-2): DTGVSQNPRHKITKRGQNVTFRCDPISEHNRLYWYRQTLGQGPEFLTYFQNEAQLEKSRLLSDRFSAERPKGSFSTLEIQRTEQGDSAMYLCASSQGQVNTGELFFGEGSRLTVL.

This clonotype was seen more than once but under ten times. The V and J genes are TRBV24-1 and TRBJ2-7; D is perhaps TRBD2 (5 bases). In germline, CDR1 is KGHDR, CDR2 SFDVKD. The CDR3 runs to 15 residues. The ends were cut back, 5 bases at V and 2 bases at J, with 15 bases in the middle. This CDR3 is CATSVQRRTPYEQYF. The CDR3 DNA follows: TGTGCCACCAGTGTTCAAAGGCGGACTCCCTACGAGCAGTACTTC.

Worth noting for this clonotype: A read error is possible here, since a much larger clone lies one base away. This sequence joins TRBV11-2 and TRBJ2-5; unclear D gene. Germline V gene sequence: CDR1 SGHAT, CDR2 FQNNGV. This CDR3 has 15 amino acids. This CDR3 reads CASSLDPGLQEAQYF. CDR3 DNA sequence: TGTGCCAGCAGCTTAGATCCGGGCCTACAAGAGGCCCAGTACTTC.

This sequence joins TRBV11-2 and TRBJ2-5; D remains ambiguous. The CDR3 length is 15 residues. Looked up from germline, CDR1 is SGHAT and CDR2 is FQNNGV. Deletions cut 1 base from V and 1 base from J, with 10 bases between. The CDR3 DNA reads TGTGCCAGCAGCTTAGTTGGAACCAGCCAAGAGACCCAGTACTTC. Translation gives CASSLVGTSQETQYF.

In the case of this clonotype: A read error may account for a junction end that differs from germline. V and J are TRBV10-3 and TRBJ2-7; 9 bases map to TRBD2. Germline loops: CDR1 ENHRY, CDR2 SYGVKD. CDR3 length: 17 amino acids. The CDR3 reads CASSYFGPREGQYEQYF. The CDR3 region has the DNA TGTGCCAGCAGTTACTTCGGACCGCGGGAGGGCCAATACGAGCAGTACTTC.